This section outlines one T cell receptor (beta chain) sequence together with its context. Its antigen is not known. Trimming stripped 1 base from V and 4 bases from J, with 14 bases between. Germline CDR1 MNHNS, CDR2 SASEGT. This CDR3 is 15 amino acids long. Profiled with immunoSEQ multiplex PCR; TCRdb holds only in-frame clones, not every one. Of more than 100,000 clones listed, 89% are singletons. This entry is derived from a study of T cells in localized non-small cell lung cancer. General study findings and limits: A denser population of T cells in blood accompanied longer overall survival. Highest T cell clonality was seen in uninvolved adjacent lung, surpassing that measured in tumor. Sequence data derive from only one tumor region, so heterogeneity remains possible. Adjacent lung tissue had a median around 50 of the top 100 clones found in the tumor.

The TCR was taken from a female donor older than 55 with stage I lung adenocarcinoma. The chain has TRBV6-1 and TRBJ2-7; perhaps D is TRBD1 or TRBD2 (5 bases each). This specimen was peripheral blood, taken before any cancer treatment. The CDR3 bases are TGTGCCAGCAGTGAAGGAGGGGCGGGCCGTTACGAGCAGTACTTC. Protein sequence: CASSEGGAGRYEQYF.